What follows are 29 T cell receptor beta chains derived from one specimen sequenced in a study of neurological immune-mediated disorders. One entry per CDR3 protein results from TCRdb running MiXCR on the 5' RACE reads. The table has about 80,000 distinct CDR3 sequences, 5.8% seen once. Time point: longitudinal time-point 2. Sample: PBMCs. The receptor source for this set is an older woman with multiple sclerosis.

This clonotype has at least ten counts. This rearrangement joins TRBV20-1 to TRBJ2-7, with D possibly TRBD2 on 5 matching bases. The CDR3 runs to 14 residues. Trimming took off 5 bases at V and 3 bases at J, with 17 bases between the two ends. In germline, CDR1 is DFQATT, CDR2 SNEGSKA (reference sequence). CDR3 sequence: CSARAPREVYEQYF. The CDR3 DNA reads TGCAGTGCTCGCGCCCCCCGGGAAGTCTACGAGCAGTACTTC.

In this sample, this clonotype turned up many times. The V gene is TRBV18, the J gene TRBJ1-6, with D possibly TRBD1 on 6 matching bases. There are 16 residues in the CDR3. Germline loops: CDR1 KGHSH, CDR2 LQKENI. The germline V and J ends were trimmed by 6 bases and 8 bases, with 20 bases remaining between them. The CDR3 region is CASSPGQSIVYSPLHF. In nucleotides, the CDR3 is TGTGCCAGCTCGCCTGGACAGTCGATTGTTTATTCACCCCTCCACTTT.

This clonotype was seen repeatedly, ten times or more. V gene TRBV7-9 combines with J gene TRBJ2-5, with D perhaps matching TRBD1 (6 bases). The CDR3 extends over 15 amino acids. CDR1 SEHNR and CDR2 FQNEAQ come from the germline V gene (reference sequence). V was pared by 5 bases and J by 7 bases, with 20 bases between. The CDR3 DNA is TGTGCCAGCAGCCTCCAACCGCCGGGACACATGACCCAGTACTTC. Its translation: CASSLQPPGHMTQYF.

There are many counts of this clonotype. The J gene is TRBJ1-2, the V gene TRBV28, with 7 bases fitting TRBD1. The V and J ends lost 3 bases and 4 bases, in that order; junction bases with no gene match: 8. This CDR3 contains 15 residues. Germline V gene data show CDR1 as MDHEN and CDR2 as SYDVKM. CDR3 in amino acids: CASSFVGGIGYGYTF. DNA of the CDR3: TGTGCCAGCAGTTTTGTAGGGGGCATCGGCTATGGCTACACCTTC.

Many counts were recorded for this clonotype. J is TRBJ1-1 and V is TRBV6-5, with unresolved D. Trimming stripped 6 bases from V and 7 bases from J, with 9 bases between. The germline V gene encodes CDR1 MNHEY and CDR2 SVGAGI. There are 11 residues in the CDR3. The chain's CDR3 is CASSRDGEAFF. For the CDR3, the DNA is TGTGCCAGCAGCCGCGACGGTGAAGCTTTCTTT.

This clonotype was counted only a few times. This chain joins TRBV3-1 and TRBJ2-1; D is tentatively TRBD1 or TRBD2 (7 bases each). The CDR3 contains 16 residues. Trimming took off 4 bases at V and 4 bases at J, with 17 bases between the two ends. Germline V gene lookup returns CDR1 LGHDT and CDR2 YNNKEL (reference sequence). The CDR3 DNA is TGTGCCAGCAGCCGGGGAGGGGGCGCGGCATACAATGAGCAGTTCTTC. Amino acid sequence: CASSRGGGAAYNEQFF.

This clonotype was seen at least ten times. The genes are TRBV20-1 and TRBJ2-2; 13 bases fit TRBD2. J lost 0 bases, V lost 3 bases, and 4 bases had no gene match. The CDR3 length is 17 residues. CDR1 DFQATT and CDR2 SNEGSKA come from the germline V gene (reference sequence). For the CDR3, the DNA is TGCAGTGCTAGGGGACTAGCGGGGTACGCGAACACCGGGGAGCTGTTTTTT. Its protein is CSARGLAGYANTGELFF.

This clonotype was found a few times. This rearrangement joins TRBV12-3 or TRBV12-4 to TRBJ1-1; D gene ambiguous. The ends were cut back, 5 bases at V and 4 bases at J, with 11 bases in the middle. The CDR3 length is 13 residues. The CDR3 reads CASSPSTGTEAFF. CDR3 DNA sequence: TGTGCCAGCAGTCCATCGACGGGCACTGAAGCTTTCTTT.

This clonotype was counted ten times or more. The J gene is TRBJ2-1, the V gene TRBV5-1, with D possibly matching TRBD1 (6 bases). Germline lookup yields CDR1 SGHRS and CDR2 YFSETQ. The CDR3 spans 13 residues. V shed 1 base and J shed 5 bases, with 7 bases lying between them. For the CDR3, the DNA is TGCGCCAGCAGCTTGTCAGGGGACAATGAGCAGTTCTTC. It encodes CASSLSGDNEQFF.

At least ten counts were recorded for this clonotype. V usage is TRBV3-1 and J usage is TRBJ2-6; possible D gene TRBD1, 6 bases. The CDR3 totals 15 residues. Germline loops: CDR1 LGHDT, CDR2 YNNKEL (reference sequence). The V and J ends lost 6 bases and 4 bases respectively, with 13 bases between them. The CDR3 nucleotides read TGTGCCAGCAGGGAGGCAGGGGTCGGGGCCAACGTCCTGACTTTC. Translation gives CASREAGVGANVLTF.

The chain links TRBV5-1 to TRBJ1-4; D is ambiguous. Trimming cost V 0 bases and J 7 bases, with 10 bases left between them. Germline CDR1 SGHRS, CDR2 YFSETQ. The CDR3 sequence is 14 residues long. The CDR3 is CASSLVAGSEKLFF. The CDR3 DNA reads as TGCGCCAGCAGCTTGGTGGCGGGCTCTGAAAAACTGTTTTTT.

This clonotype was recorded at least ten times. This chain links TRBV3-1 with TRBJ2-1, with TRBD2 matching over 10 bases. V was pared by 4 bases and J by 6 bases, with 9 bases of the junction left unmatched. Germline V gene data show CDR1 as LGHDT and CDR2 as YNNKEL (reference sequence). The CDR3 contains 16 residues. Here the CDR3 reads CASSLTSGGGGNEQFF. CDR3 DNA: TGTGCCAGCAGCCTTACAAGCGGGGGGGGCGGCAATGAGCAGTTCTTC.

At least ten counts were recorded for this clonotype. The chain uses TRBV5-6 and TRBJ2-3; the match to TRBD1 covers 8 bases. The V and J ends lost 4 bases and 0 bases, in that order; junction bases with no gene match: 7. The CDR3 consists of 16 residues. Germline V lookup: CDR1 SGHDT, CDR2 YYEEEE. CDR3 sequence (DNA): TGTGCCAGCAGCATCGGACAGGGTTCCAGCACAGATACGCAGTATTTT. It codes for CASSIGQGSSTDTQYF.

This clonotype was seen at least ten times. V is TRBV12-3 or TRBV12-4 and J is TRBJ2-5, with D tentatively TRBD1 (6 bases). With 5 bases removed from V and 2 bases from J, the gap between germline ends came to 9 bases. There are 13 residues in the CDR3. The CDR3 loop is CASSVGQQETQYF. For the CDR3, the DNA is TGTGCCAGCAGTGTAGGACAGCAAGAGACCCAGTACTTC.

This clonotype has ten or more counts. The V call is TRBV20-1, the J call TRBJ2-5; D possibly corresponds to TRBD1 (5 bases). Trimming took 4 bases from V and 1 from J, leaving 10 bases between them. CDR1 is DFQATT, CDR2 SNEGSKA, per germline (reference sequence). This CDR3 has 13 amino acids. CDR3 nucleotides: TGCAGTGCTAACCCGGACATCCAAGAGACCCAGTACTTC. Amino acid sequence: CSANPDIQETQYF.

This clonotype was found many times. CDR3 region: CSVESGGQVNYGYTF. Written as DNA, the CDR3 is TGCAGCGTTGAGAGCGGGGGACAGGTTAACTATGGCTACACCTTC. This sequence joins TRBV29-1 and TRBJ1-2; 8 bases match TRBD1. Germline V CDR1 and CDR2: SQVTM, ANQGSEA. J lost 1 base, V lost 3 bases, and 7 bases had no gene match. The CDR3 spans 15 residues.

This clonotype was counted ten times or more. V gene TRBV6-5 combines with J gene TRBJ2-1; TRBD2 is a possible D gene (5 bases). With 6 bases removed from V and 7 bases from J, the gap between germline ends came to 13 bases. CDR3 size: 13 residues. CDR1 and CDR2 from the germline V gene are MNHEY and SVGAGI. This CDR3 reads CASSEGFWNEQFF. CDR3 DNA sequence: TGTGCCAGCAGCGAGGGTTTCTGGAATGAGCAGTTCTTC.

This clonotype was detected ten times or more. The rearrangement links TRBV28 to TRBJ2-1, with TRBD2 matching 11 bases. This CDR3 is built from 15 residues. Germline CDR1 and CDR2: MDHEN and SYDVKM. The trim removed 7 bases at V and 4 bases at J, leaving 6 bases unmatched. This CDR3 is CASNLAGGKYNEQFF. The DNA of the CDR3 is TGTGCCAGCAACCTAGCGGGGGGCAAATACAATGAGCAGTTCTTC.

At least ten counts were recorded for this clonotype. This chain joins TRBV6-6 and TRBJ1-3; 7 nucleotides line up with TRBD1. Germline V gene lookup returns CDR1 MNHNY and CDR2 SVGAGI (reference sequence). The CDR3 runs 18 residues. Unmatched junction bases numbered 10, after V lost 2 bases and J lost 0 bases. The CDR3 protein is CASSYVQGRTPSGNTIYF. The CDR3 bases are TGTGCCAGCAGTTACGTACAGGGGAGGACTCCCTCTGGAAACACCATATATTTT.

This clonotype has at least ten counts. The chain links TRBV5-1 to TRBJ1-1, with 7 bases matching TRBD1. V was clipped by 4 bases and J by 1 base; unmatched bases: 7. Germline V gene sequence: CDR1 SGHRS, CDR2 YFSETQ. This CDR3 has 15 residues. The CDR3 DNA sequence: TGCGCCAGCAGCCCAGGGGGTGAGAAGAACACTGAAGCTTTCTTT. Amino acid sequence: CASSPGGEKNTEAFF.

The CDR3, as DNA: TGTGCCAGCAGTGAAGTGGGGGGAACAGATACGCAGTATTTT. Protein sequence: CASSEVGGTDTQYF. The chain joins TRBV6-1 to TRBJ2-3; a weak D match, TRBD2 (6 bases). V was pared by 1 base and J by 3 bases, with 8 bases between. The CDR3 is 14 residues long. The germline gives CDR1 MNHNS, CDR2 SASEGT.

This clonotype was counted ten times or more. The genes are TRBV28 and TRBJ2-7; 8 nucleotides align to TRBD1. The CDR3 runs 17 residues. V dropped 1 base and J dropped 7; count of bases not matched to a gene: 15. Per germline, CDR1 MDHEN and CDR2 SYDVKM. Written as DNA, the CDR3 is TGTGCCAGCAGTTTATCAACCGGTGGGGACAGGTTTGGGGAGCAGTACTTC. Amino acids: CASSLSTGGDRFGEQYF.

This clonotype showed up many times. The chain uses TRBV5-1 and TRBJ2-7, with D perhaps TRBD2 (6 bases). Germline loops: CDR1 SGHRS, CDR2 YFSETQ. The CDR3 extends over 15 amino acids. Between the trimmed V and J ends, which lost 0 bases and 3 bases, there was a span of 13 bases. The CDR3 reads CASSLDGTPVYEQYF. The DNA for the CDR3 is TGCGCCAGCAGCTTGGATGGGACTCCTGTCTACGAGCAGTACTTC.

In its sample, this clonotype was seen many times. CDR3 region: CASRPGGPQETQYF. The CDR3 nucleotides read TGTGCCAGTAGACCAGGGGGCCCCCAAGAGACCCAGTACTTC. The chain recombines TRBV28 with TRBJ2-5, with 8 bases that match TRBD1. The CDR3 totals 14 residues. The germline CDR1 and CDR2 sequences are MDHEN and SYDVKM. The ends lost 9 bases at V and 1 base at J; junction bases unmatched: 7.

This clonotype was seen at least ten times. The chain's CDR3 is CASSQNNEQFF. The CDR3 region has the DNA TGTGCCAGCAGTCAGAACAATGAGCAGTTCTTC. This chain links TRBV28 with TRBJ2-1; D is ambiguous. CDR1 and CDR2 (germline): MDHEN, SYDVKM. The V end was cut by 5 bases, the J end by 5 bases, with 4 bases between. This CDR3 contains 11 residues.

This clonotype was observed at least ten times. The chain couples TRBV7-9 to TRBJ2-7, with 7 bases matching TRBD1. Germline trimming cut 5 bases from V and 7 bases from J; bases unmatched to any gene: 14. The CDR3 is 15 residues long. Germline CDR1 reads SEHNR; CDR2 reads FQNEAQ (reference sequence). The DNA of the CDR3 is TGTGCCAGCAGCGGACCGGGACAGCGACCGGGTGAGCAGTACTTC. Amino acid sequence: CASSGPGQRPGEQYF.

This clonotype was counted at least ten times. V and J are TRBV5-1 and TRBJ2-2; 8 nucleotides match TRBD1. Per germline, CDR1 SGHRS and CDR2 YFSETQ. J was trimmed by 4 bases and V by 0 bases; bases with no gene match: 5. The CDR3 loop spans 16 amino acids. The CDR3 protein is CASSLGETGATGELFF. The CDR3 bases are TGCGCCAGCAGCTTGGGGGAGACAGGGGCCACCGGGGAGCTGTTTTTT.

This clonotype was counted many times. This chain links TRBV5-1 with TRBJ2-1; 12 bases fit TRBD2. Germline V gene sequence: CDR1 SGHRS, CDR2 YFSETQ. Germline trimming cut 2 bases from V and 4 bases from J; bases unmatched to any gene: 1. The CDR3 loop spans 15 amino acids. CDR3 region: CASSLLAGGYNEQFF. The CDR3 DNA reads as TGCGCCAGCAGCTTACTAGCGGGGGGATACAATGAGCAGTTCTTC.

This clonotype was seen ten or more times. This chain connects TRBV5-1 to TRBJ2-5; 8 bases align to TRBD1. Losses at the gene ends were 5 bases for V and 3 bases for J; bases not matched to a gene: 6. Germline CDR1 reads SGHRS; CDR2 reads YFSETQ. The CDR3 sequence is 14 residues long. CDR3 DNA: TGCGCCAGCAGACAGGGGACAGGCGAAGAGACCCAGTACTTC. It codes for CASRQGTGEETQYF.